Below, one T cell receptor beta chain is given with its context. Its matching antigen is unknown. This CDR3 region has 11 residues. Germline-derived CDR1 and CDR2 are MNHNY and SVGAGI (reference sequence). Trimming removed 6 bases at V and 2 bases at J, with 5 bases between. This sample was included in a study of a mutant IDH1 vaccine in newly diagnosed glioma. Study summary: Prior therapy was radiotherapy, temozolomide, or both; most received both. Study-wide results and caveats: Patients mounted vaccine-induced immune responses in approximately 93% of cases. Apparently unrelated to pseudoprogression were changes in the top peripheral T cell clonotypes.

Profiling relied on immunoSEQ multiplex PCR, and the TCRdb table lists in-frame clones only, not all of them. The table shows 24,000 or so clones, with 93% occurring only once. Noted time point: baseline, week 1 (first vaccination visit). As for treatment: pre-vaccination baseline after standard-of-care therapy. There were new WHO grade 3 or 4 astrocytomas in the donors, and these were IDH1-mutant and ATRX-lost. This TCR came from a man aged 40-50 years with glioma. The gene calls are TRBV6-6 and TRBJ2-7; D not resolved. The sample was PBMCs, taken from a glioma patient treated with radiotherapy, temozolomide or both. CDR3 coding DNA: TGTGCCAGCAGCCACACCTACGAGCAGTACTTC. Protein sequence: CASSHTYEQYF.